The next 7 T cell receptor beta chains were all read from a single sample in a study of T cells after yellow fever vaccination. Using its own MiXCR run on the 5' RACE reads, TCRdb lists one record per CDR3 protein. The profile shows approximately 510,000 distinct CDR3 sequences, 21% of them singletons. Source: PBMCs, taken around 3 weeks after the first yellow fever vaccination. The receptors derive from a young man who received the YFV17D yellow fever vaccine.

This clonotype has a handful of counts. The genes are TRBV20-1 and TRBJ2-3, with 7 bases identical to TRBD2. The V and J ends lost 7 bases and 3 bases, in that order; junction bases with no gene match: 10. This CDR3 spans 14 amino acids. The germline V gene has CDR1 DFQATT and CDR2 SNEGSKA (reference sequence). The CDR3 sequence: CSGGPSGETDTQYF. The CDR3 nucleotides read TGCAGTGGCGGTCCTAGCGGAGAGACAGATACGCAGTATTTT.

This clonotype was seen only a few times. The chain employs TRBV14 and TRBJ2-5, with D possibly matching TRBD2 (5 bases). This CDR3 comprises 14 residues. With 0 bases removed from V and 5 bases from J, the gap between germline ends came to 10 bases. The V gene's germline CDR1 is SGHDN and CDR2 FVKESK. CDR3 protein: CASSQDRAGETQYF. CDR3 sequence (DNA): TGTGCCAGCAGCCAAGATCGCGCGGGTGAGACCCAGTACTTC.

The sample holds a few counts of this clonotype. The chain uses TRBV12-3 or TRBV12-4 and TRBJ2-5, with D possibly being TRBD2 (6 bases). V was trimmed by 2 bases and J by 1 base, leaving 11 bases between them. The length of the CDR3 is 15 residues. For the CDR3, the DNA is TGTGCCAGCAGTTTAATTCGGGGGAGCCAAGAGACCCAGTACTTC. Its translation: CASSLIRGSQETQYF.

This clonotype was detected only a few times. Mismatch with germline at one junction end may stem from a read error. The chain joins TRBV28 to TRBJ2-2; D possibly corresponds to TRBD1 (6 bases). Germline CDR1 MDHEN, CDR2 SYDVKM. There are 15 residues in the CDR3. CDR3: CASSSWQGKDGELFF. For the CDR3, the DNA is TGTGCTAGCAGCTCTTGGCAGGGGAAGGACGGGGAGCTGTTTTTT.

The chain employs TRBV21-1 and TRBJ1-3. TRBV21-1 is recorded as a pseudogene. CDR3 length: 15 residues. The CDR3 here is CASSQLDGAGNTIYF. The DNA for the CDR3 is TGTGCCAGCAGCCAACTAGACGGGGCTGGAAACACCATATATTTT.

This clonotype has a handful of counts. V is TRBV4-3 and J is TRBJ1-4; perhaps TRBD1 as D (5 bases). The CDR3 consists of 17 residues. Germline V CDR1 and CDR2: LGHNA, YSLEER. V lost 0 bases to trimming and J lost 6 bases, with 17 bases between them. This CDR3 reads CASSQEAPYLGDEKLFF. Here the CDR3 DNA reads TGCGCCAGCAGCCAAGAGGCACCCTACCTGGGGGATGAAAAACTGTTTTTT.

The gene calls are TRBV7-9 and TRBJ2-1, with 7 bases identical to TRBD2. CDR1 and CDR2 from the germline V gene are SEHNR and FQNEAQ (reference sequence). V shed 3 bases and J 5 bases; nucleotides not matched to a gene: 7. This CDR3 comprises 15 residues. CDR3 sequence reads: CASSFGTIDNNEQFF. CDR3 nucleotide sequence: TGTGCCAGCAGCTTCGGGACTATCGATAACAATGAGCAGTTCTTC.